Detailed here is one T cell receptor (beta chain). Its antigen is as yet unknown. The entry originates in a study of PD-1 blockade in classical Hodgkin lymphoma. CDR1 LGHNT and CDR2 FRNRAP come from the germline V gene. The CDR3 length is 14 residues. V was cut by 0 bases and J by 4 bases, with 9 bases left in between. All patients relapsed after autologous stem cell transplantation, and brentuximab vedotin exposure varied. Libraries were prepared by immunoSEQ multiplex PCR; TCRdb keeps only in-frame clonotypes and omits some of them. This table has roughly 11,000 clones, approximately 84% appearing once. Study-level results: Prior to therapy, complete responders displayed diversity much like that of newly diagnosed patients.

The TCR comes from a human donor with classical Hodgkin lymphoma. Sequencing was performed on peripheral blood mononuclear cells (PBMCs), taken at baseline. The V and J genes are TRBV12-5 and TRBJ1-1, with D possibly being TRBD1 (5 bases). CDR3 sequence (DNA): TGTGCTAGTGGTTTGGTATTGAGGGGCACTGAAGCTTTCTTT. Translation gives CASGLVLRGTEAFF.